One and the same sample provided the 15 T cell receptor beta chains below, sequenced in a study of control samples from healthy donors and cancer patients. The repertoire was sequenced with immunoSEQ multiplex PCR; TCRdb's copy has only in-frame clones and lacks some. This table has tens of thousands of clones, less than 95% appearing once. What was sequenced was blood. Source of these receptors: a man aged 25 to 45 in good health.

This rearrangement joins TRBV20-1 to TRBJ2-7, with D unresolved. The CDR3 length is 13 residues. Germline V gene data show CDR1 as DFQATT and CDR2 as SNEGSKA (reference sequence). Between the trimmed V and J ends, which lost 3 bases and 2 bases, there was a span of 11 bases. CDR3 in DNA: TGCAGTGCTAGTTTTGGCAGAACCTACGAGCAGTACTTC. Its translation is CSASFGRTYEQYF.

CDR3 in DNA: TGTGCCAGCTCACCACCCGCACCTCAACTCCCCCTCCACTTT. Residues: CASSPPAPQLPLHF. V is TRBV18 and J is TRBJ1-6; no firm D call. The V gene lost 0 bases and the J gene lost 13 bases, with 13 bases spanning the gap. The CDR3 is made up of 14 amino acids. CDR1 and CDR2 (germline): KGHSH, LQKENI.

The CDR3 reads CASTQDRYYGYTF. The DNA for the CDR3 is TGTGCCAGCACGCAGGACAGATACTATGGCTACACCTTC. This chain connects TRBV6-5 to TRBJ1-2, with D possibly matching TRBD1 (6 bases). CDR3 size: 13 residues. With 7 bases removed from V and 3 bases from J, the gap between germline ends came to 12 bases. Per germline, CDR1 MNHEY and CDR2 SVGAGI.

Note on this clone: One end of the junction does not line up with germline, which may come from a read error. The chain recombines TRBV19 with TRBJ1-6, with TRBD1 identical over 7 bases. The germline V gene encodes CDR1 LNHDA and CDR2 SQIVND (reference sequence). CDR3 size: 14 residues. The CDR3 coding sequence is TGTGCCAGTAGCGTGACAGGGTATATTTCACCCCTCCACTTT. Residues: CASSVTGYISPLHF.

The gene calls are TRBV20-1 and TRBJ1-1, with a possible D match to TRBD1 (6 bases). V was pared by 5 bases and J by 3 bases, with 19 bases between. This CDR3 spans 15 amino acids. CDR1 and CDR2 from the germline V gene are DFQATT and SNEGSKA (reference sequence). This CDR3 is CSAGGVGGRYTEAFF. In DNA, the CDR3 is TGCAGTGCTGGTGGGGTGGGGGGCAGGTACACTGAAGCTTTCTTT.

CDR3 bases: TGTGCCAGCAGTTACTCAGGGCCCAGGGAGGACACCGGGGAGCTGTTTTTT. Its protein product is CASSYSGPREDTGELFF. The chain combines TRBV6-2 or TRBV6-3 with TRBJ2-2; a weak D match, TRBD2 (6 bases). The CDR3 has 17 amino acids. Germline loops: CDR1 MNHEY, CDR2 SVGEGT. V gave up 0 bases and J gave up 3 bases, with 14 bases separating them.

The chain is built from TRBV28 and TRBJ1-5; no clear D. The CDR3 length is 12 residues. Per the germline V gene, CDR1 is MDHEN and CDR2 is SYDVKM. The ends were cut back, 6 bases at V and 7 bases at J, with 10 bases in the middle. The CDR3 coding sequence is TGTGCCAGCAGCCGTCTTTTGCAGCCCCAGCATTTT. This gives the protein CASSRLLQPQHF. The entire variable domain, with the rest obtained from reference TRBV28 and TRBJ1-5, is as follows: DVKVTQSSRYLVKRTGEKVFLECVQDMDHENMFWYRQDPGLGLRLIYFSYDVKMKEKGDIPEGYSVSREKKERFSLILESASTNQTSMYLCASSRLLQPQHFGDGTRLSIL.

The chain has TRBV30 and TRBJ1-2; 8 bases are shared with TRBD1. Germline V CDR1 and CDR2: GTSNPN, SVGIG (reference sequence). The ends lost 7 bases at V and 2 bases at J; junction bases unmatched: 6. The CDR3 contains 13 residues. DNA for the CDR3: TGTGCCTCGATAGCAGGGGGCAACTATGGCTACACCTTC. Translating gives CASIAGGNYGYTF.

The V call is TRBV7-2, the J call TRBJ2-1; no reliable D call. CDR3 length: 15 amino acids. Trimming stripped 2 bases from V and 0 bases from J, with 8 bases between. Germline V gives CDR1 SGHTA, CDR2 FQGNSA. CDR3 in amino acids: CASSLYTSSYNEQFF. The DNA of the CDR3 is TGTGCCAGCAGCTTATATACAAGCTCCTACAATGAGCAGTTCTTC.

The genes are TRBV7-2 and TRBJ2-1; 11 bases fit TRBD2. The CDR3 spans 15 residues. CDR1 and CDR2 from the germline V gene are SGHTA and FQGNSA. The ends lost 3 bases at V and 6 bases at J; junction bases unmatched: 4. CDR3 nucleotides: TGTGCCAGCAGCTTCTTGACTAGCGGGGCCAATGAGCAGTTCTTC. This gives the protein CASSFLTSGANEQFF. The full variable domain, rest sourced from reference TRBV7-2 and TRBJ2-1, is GAGVSQSPSNKVTEKGKDVELRCDPISGHTALYWYRQSLGQGLEFLIYFQGNSAPDKSGLPSDRFSAERTGGSVSTLTIQRTQQEDSAVYLCASSFLTSGANEQFFGPGTRLTVL.

This clone has only one observation. Other DNA sequences of this sample code for an identical CDR3. The chain uses TRBV7-2 and TRBJ2-7; 7 bases match TRBD2. This CDR3 is built from 14 residues. Germline V gene lookup returns CDR1 SGHTA and CDR2 FQGNSA. The trim removed 5 bases at V and 4 bases at J, leaving 8 bases unmatched. DNA for the CDR3: TGTGCCAGCAGCATGTGGGGGGGTCCGTACGAGCAGTACTTC. Its protein is CASSMWGGPYEQYF.

This clone was counted once. The V gene is TRBV21-1, the J gene TRBJ1-2; TRBD1, the table's D call, was not compared with the DNA. TRBV21-1 is deemed a pseudogene. This CDR3 region has 17 residues. The DNA of the CDR3 is TGTGCCAGCACCAAAGACCTCAAGTCGACAGTGAAGTATGGCTACACCTTC. Translated, it gives CASTKDLKSTVKYGYTF.

The chain links TRBV30 to TRBJ1-2; D perhaps matches TRBD1 (5 bases). Between the trimmed V and J ends, which lost 5 bases and 6 bases, there was a span of 16 bases. Looked up from germline, CDR1 is GTSNPN and CDR2 is SVGIG (reference sequence). This CDR3 region has 13 residues. CDR3 in DNA: TGTGCCTGGGAACCAGGGTTAGATAATGGCTACACCTTC. Protein product: CAWEPGLDNGYTF. Full variable domain (missing parts from reference TRBV30 and TRBJ1-2): SQTIHQWPATLVQPVGSPLSLECTVEGTSNPNLYWYRQAAGRGLQLLFYSVGIGQISSEVPQNLSASRPQDRQFILSSKKLLLSDSGFYLCAWEPGLDNGYTFGSGTRLTVV.

This rearrangement joins TRBV19 to TRBJ2-7, with 11 bases matching TRBD2. CDR3 length: 14 amino acids. CDR1 LNHDA and CDR2 SQIVND come from the germline V gene (reference sequence). V lost 6 bases and J lost 7; bases outside the gene matches: 8. The CDR3: CASRTSGVPGEQYF. CDR3 nucleotides: TGTGCCAGTAGGACTAGCGGGGTGCCCGGAGAGCAGTACTTC.

The chain combines TRBV24-1 with TRBJ2-1, with 9 bases identical to TRBD1. With 1 base clipped from V and 7 bases from J, the junction kept 7 bases outside the gene matches. This CDR3 has 16 residues. Germline V gene data show CDR1 as KGHDR and CDR2 as SFDVKD. The CDR3 sequence is CATSDFGTGSGNEQFF. The CDR3 nucleotides read TGTGCCACCAGTGATTTCGGGACAGGGAGTGGGAATGAGCAGTTCTTC.